This T cell receptor beta chain originates from a study of T cells after yellow fever vaccination. TCRdb re-derived calls from the 5' RACE reads in MiXCR, one entry per CDR3 protein. The table lists 95,000 to 150,000 distinct CDR3 sequences, approximately 7% of them singletons. Germline CDR1 reads MNHNY; CDR2 reads SVGAGI (reference sequence). Trimming shortened V by 5 bases and J by 4 bases, and 6 bases separated the two germline ends. The length of the CDR3 is 11 residues. As regards this clonotype: This clone may be a read error of a much larger clone one base away.

This receptor was identified in a man aged 18 to 29 who received the YFV17D yellow fever vaccine. V gene TRBV6-6 combines with J gene TRBJ2-7; no firm D call. This material consisted of CD4+ T cells sorted from PBMCs, taken around 10 days after the first yellow fever vaccination. CDR3 amino acids: CASSEEYEQYV. Written as DNA, the CDR3 is TGTGCCAGCAGTGAGGAATACGAGCAGTACGTC.